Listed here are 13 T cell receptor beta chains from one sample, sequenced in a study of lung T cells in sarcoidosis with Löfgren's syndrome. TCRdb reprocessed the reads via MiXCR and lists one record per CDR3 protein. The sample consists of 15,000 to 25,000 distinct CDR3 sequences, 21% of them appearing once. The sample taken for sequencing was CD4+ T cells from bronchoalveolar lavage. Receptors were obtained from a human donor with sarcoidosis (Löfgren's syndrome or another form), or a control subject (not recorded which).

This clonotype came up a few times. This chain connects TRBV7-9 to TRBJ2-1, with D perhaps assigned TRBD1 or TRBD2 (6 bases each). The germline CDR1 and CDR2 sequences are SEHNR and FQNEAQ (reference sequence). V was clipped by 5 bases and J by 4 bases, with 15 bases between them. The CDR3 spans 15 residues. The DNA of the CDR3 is TGTGCCAGCAGCCACACGGGGGCTAGTTACAATGAGCAGTTCTTC. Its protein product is CASSHTGASYNEQFF.

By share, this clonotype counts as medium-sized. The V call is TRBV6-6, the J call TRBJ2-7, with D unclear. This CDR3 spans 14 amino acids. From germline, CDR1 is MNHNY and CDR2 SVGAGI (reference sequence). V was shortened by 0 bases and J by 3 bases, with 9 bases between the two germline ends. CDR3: CASSYSTSSYEQYF. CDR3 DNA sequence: TGTGCCAGCAGTTACTCGACGAGCAGCTACGAGCAGTACTTC.

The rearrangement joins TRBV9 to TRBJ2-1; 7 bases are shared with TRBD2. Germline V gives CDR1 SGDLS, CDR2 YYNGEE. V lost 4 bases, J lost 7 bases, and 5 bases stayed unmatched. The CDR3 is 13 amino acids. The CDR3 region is CASSRDYRNEQFF. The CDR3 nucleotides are TGTGCCAGCAGCCGGGACTATCGAAATGAGCAGTTCTTC.

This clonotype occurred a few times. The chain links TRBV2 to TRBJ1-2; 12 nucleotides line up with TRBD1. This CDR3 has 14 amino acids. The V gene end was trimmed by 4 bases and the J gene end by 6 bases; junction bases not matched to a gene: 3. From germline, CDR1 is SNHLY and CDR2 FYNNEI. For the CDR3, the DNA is TGTGCCAGCAGTGTGGGACAGGGGGCGAATGGCTACACCTTC. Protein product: CASSVGQGANGYTF.

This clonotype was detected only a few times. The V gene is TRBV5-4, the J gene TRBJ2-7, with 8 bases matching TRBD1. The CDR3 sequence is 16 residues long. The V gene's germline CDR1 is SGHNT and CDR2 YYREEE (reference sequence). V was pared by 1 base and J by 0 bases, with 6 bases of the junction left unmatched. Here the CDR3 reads CASSLLGQVTSYEQYF. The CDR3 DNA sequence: TGTGCCAGCAGCTTGCTGGGACAGGTCACCTCCTACGAGCAGTACTTC.

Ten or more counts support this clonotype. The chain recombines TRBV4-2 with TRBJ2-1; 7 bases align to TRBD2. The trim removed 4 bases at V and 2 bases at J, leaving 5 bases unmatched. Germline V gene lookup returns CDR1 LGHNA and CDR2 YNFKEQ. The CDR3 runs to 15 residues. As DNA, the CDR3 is TGTGCCAGCAGCCCTGGACTAGGGACCTACAATGAGCAGTTCTTC. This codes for CASSPGLGTYNEQFF.

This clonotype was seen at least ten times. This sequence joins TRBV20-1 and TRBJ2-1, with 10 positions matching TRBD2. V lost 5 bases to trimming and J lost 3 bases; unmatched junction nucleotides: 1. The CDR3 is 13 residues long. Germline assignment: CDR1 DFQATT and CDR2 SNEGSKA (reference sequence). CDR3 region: CSAVAGGYNEQFF. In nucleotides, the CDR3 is TGCAGTGCTGTAGCGGGAGGCTACAATGAGCAGTTCTTC.

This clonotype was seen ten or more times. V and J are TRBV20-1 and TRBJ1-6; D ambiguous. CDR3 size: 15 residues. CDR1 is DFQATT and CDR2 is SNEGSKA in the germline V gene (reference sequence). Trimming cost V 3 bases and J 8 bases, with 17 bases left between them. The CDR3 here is CSASPTGEDYSPLHF. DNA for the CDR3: TGCAGTGCTAGTCCTACGGGCGAGGATTATTCACCCCTCCACTTT.

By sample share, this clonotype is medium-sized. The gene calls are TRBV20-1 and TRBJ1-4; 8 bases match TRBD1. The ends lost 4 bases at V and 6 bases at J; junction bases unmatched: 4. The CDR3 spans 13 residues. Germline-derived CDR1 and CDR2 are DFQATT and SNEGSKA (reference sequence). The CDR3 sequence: CSANPGGDEKLFF. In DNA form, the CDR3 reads TGCAGTGCTAACCCAGGGGGCGATGAAAAACTGTTTTTT.

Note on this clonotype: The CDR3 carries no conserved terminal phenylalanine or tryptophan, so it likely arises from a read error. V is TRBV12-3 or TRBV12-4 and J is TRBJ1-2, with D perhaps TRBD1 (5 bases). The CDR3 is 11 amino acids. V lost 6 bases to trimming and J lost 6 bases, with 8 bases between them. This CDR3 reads CASRNRNGYTL. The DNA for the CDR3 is TGTGCCAGCAGGAACAGGAATGGCTACACCCTC.

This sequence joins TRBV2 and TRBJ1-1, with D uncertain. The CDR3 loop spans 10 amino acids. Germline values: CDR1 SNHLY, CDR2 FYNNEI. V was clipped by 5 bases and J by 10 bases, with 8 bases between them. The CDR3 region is CASSLGIAFF. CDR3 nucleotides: TGTGCCAGCAGTTTAGGGATAGCTTTCTTT.

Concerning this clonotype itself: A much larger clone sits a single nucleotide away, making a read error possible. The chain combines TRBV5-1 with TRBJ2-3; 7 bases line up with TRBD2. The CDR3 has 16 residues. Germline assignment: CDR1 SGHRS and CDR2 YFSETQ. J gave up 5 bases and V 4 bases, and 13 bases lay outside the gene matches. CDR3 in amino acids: CASSPGRASGRDTQYF. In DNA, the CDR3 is TGCGCCAGCAGCCCCGGTAGGGCTAGCGGAAGAGATACGCAGTATTTT.

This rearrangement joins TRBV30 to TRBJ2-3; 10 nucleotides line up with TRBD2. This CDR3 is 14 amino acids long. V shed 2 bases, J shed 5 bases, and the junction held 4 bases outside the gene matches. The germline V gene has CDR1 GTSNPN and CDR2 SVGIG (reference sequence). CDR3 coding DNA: TGTGCCTGGAGTAGCGGGAGGGCCATAGATACGCAGTATTTT. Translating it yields CAWSSGRAIDTQYF.